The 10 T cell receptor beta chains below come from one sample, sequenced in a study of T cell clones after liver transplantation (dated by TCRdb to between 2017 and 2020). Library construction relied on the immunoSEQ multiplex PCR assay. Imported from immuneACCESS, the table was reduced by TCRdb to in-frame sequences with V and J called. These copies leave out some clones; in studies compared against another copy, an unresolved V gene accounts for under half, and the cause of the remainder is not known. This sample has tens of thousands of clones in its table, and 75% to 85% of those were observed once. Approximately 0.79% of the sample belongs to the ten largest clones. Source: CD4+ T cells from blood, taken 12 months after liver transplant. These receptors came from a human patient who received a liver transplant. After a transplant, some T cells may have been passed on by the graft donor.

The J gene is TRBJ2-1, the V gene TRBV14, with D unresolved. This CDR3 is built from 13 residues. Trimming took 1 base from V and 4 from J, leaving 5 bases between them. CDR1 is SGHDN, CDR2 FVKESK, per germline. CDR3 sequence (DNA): TGTGCCAGCAGCCAAGCGAGGTACAATGAGCAGTTCTTC. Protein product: CASSQARYNEQFF. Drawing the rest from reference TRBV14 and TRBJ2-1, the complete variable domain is EAGVTQFPSHSVIEKGQTVTLRCDPISGHDNLYWYRRVMGKEIKFLLHFVKESKQDESGMPNNRFLAERTGGTYSTLKVQPAELEDSGVYFCASSQARYNEQFFGPGTRLTVL.

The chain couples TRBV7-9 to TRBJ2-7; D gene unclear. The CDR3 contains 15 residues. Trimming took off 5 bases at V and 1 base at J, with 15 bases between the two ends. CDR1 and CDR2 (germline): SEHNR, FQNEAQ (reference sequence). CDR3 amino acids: CASSRSPGPSYEQYF. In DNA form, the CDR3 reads TGTGCCAGCAGCCGCAGCCCCGGGCCATCCTACGAGCAGTACTTC.

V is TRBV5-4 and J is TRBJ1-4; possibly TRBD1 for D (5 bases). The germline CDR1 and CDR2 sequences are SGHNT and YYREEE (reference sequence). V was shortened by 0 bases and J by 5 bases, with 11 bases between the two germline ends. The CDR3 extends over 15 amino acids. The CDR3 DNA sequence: TGTGCCAGCAGCTTGGGGGGGTTCTGGAATGAAAAACTGTTTTTT. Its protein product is CASSLGGFWNEKLFF.

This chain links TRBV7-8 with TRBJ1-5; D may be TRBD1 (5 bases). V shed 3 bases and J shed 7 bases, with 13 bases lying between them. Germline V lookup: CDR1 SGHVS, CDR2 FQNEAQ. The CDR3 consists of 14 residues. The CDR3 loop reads CASSFAREGQPQHF. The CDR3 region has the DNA TGTGCCAGCAGCTTCGCCAGGGAAGGACAGCCCCAGCATTTT.

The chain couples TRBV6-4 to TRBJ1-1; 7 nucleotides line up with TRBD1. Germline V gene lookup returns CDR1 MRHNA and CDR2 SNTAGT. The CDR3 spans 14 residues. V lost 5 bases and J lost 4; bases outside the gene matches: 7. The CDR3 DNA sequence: TGTGCCAGCAGTCCCCAGGCAGGGGGCACTGAAGCTTTCTTT. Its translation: CASSPQAGGTEAFF.

CDR3 amino acids: CASSFGRGHTGELFF. The DNA for the CDR3 is TGCGCCAGCAGCTTTGGCAGGGGGCACACCGGGGAGCTGTTTTTT. The J gene is TRBJ2-2, the V gene TRBV5-1; 8 nucleotides align to TRBD1. The CDR3 totals 15 residues. The ends lost 2 bases at V and 3 bases at J; junction bases unmatched: 3. CDR1 and CDR2 (germline): SGHRS, YFSETQ.

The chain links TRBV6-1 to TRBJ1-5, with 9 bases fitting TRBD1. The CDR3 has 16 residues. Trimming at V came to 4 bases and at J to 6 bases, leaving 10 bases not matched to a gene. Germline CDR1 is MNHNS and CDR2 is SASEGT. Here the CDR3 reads CASSAHRDRVGQPQHF. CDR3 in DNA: TGTGCCAGCAGTGCGCACCGGGACAGGGTAGGTCAGCCCCAGCATTTT.

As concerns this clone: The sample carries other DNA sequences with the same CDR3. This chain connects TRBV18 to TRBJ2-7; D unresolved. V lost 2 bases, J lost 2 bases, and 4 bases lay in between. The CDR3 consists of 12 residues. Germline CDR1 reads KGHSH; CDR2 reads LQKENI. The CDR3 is CASSPGTYEQYF. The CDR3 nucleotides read TGTGCCAGCTCACCAGGGACCTACGAGCAGTACTTC.

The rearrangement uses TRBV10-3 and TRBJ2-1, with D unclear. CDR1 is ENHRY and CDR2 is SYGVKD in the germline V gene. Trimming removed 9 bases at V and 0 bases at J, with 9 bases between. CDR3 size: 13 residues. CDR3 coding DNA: TGTGCCATTTCCCCAACCTCCTACAATGAGCAGTTCTTC. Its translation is CAISPTSYNEQFF.

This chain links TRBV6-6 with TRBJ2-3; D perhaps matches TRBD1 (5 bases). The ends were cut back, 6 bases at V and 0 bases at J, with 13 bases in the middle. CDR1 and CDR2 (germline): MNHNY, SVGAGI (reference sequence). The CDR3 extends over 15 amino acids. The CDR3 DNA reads TGTGCCAGCAGCCCGACAGCGAGTAGCACAGATACGCAGTATTTT. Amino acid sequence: CASSPTASSTDTQYF.